A selection of T cell receptor beta chains follows, all from one sample in a study of T cells in Graves' hyperthyroidism and ophthalmopathy. TCRdb reanalysed the multiplex PCR reads using MiXCR and keeps one entry per CDR3 protein. The data hold 620,000 or so distinct CDR3 sequences, with roughly 15% observed a single time. What was sequenced was blood. All receptors come from a woman between 50 and 59 years old with Graves' ophthalmopathy. Each CDR3 is given with its conserved first and last residue. D genes are given only for firm matches. Expanded clones get a size class; other rows say once, few or many, or leave the size out.

J gene	clone size	D gene	V gene	CDR3 DNA	CDR3 protein
TRBJ1-1	NA	NA	TRBV6-1	TGTGCCACGATCTGGGGGCTGACTGAAGCTTTCTTT	CATIWGLTEAFF
TRBJ2-7	NA	TRBD1	TRBV7-2	TGTGCCAGCAGCTCCGGGACAGGGGTGGGAAGGGAGCAGTACTTC	CASSSGTGVGREQYF
TRBJ2-2	NA	TRBD1	TRBV7-3	TGTGCCAGCAGCTTAGGCAGGGGGCTTGGCGGGGAGCTGTTTTTT	CASSLGRGLGGELFF
TRBJ2-7	many	NA	TRBV7-6	TGTGCCAGCAGCTTAGACTATGTCTCCTACGAGCAGTACTTC	CASSLDYVSYEQYF
TRBJ2-3	many	TRBD2	TRBV7-8	TGTGCCAGCAGCCCCCGACTAGCGGGAGGGCCCGCAGATACGCAGTATTTT	CASSPRLAGGPADTQYF
TRBJ2-1	NA	NA	TRBV6-1	TGTGCCAGCACCTTATCCGGCTGGGGCAGCTCCTACAATGAGCAGTTCTTC	CASTLSGWGSSYNEQFF
TRBJ2-1	NA	NA	TRBV9	TGTGCCAGCAGCGCCCGGGACCCAGAGAATGAGCAGTTCTTC	CASSARDPENEQFF
TRBJ2-1	many	NA	TRBV9	TGTGCCAGCAGCGCAGACAGCCCGGGGTACAATGAGCAGTTCTTC	CASSADSPGYNEQFF
TRBJ2-1	many	NA	TRBV15	TGTGCCACCAGCAGAGGTGGGGCAAGCTCCTACAATGAGCAGTTCTTC	CATSRGGASSYNEQFF
TRBJ2-7	few	TRBD1	TRBV4-1	TGCGCCAGCAGCCAAGTCGGACAGGGATTTAACGACGAGCAGTACTTC	CASSQVGQGFNDEQYF
TRBJ1-2	few	NA	TRBV15	TGTGCCACCAGCAATAGTAACCGGGACCTCGGTGGCTACACCTTC	CATSNSNRDLGGYTF
TRBJ2-7	many	TRBD1	TRBV27	TGTGCCAGCAGTTTATCGACAGGGACAAAATACGAGCAGTACTTC	CASSLSTGTKYEQYF
TRBJ1-1	few	NA	TRBV20-1	TGCAGTGCTAGAGATCATCGGAACACTGAAGCTTTCTTT	CSARDHRNTEAFF
TRBJ2-3	many	TRBD2	TRBV7-8	TGTGCCAGCAGCTCTCCCGATGGGACTAGCGGGAGTTTTAATACGCAGTATTTT	CASSSPDGTSGSFNTQYF
TRBJ2-1	many	NA	TRBV12-3/TRBV12-4	TGTGCCAGCAGTTTTATGCGAGACTTTTCCTACAATGAGCAGTTCTTC	CASSFMRDFSYNEQFF
TRBJ1-2	few	TRBD1	TRBV6-1	TGTGCCAGCAGTGAAGCGCTGACAGGGGGGAACTATGGCTACACCTTC	CASSEALTGGNYGYTF
TRBJ2-7	many	TRBD2	TRBV28	TGTGCCAGCAGATTCGCCGGGACTAGGTCCCACGAGCAGTACTTC	CASRFAGTRSHEQYF
TRBJ2-1	many	NA	TRBV11-2	TGTGCCAGCAGCTTACTTAACAGGGTTGGGCTATTCAAGAGCTCCTACAATGAGCAGTTCTTC	CASSLLNRVGLFKSSYNEQFF
TRBJ2-3	NA	TRBD2	TRBV6-2/TRBV6-3	TGTGCCAGCACCCCCGAACTAGCGGGAGGGCCCAAGCAGTATTTT	CASTPELAGGPKQYF